One sample yielded the 11 T cell receptor beta chains listed below, sequenced in a study of shared clonotypes between healthy human individuals. The table came from immunoSEQ multiplex PCR; TCRdb's copy has only in-frame clones and leaves some out. The sample records more than 500,000 clones, about 96% being singletons. Sequencing input: naive CD4+ T cells sorted from blood. Documented subset: CD45RA+ positively selected. The receptors derive from a woman in her thirties in good health.

For the CDR3, the DNA is TGTGCCAGCAGTTTATCCGGGACTAGCGGGCTCTCCTACAATGAGCAGTTCTTC. This sequence encodes CASSLSGTSGLSYNEQFF. The gene calls are TRBV28 and TRBJ2-1, with TRBD2 matching over 12 bases. This CDR3 is built from 18 residues. V lost 1 base and J lost 0; bases outside the gene matches: 4. Germline CDR1 is MDHEN and CDR2 is SYDVKM. Full variable domain (outside the CDR3, taken from reference TRBV28 and TRBJ2-1): DVKVTQSSRYLVKRTGEKVFLECVQDMDHENMFWYRQDPGLGLRLIYFSYDVKMKEKGDIPEGYSVSREKKERFSLILESASTNQTSMYLCASSLSGTSGLSYNEQFFGPGTRLTVL.

This clone was detected only once. The genes are TRBV27 and TRBJ2-1; the match to TRBD2 covers 7 bases. With V trimmed by 5 bases and J by 2 bases, 9 bases remained unmatched. Germline values: CDR1 MNHEY, CDR2 SMNVEV (reference sequence). CDR3 length equals 16 residues. The CDR3 is CASSPTGRFTYNEQFF. CDR3 DNA: TGTGCCAGCAGTCCCACCGGGAGGTTTACCTACAATGAGCAGTTCTTC.

V usage is TRBV2 and J usage is TRBJ1-4; possible D gene TRBD1, 6 bases. Germline V gives CDR1 SNHLY, CDR2 FYNNEI. Trimming removed 2 bases from V and 3 bases from J, with 19 bases in between. CDR3 length equals 18 residues. The CDR3 is CASSERAGALGPNEKLFF. For the CDR3, the DNA is TGTGCCAGCAGTGAAAGGGCAGGGGCCCTGGGCCCTAATGAAAAACTGTTTTTT.

This chain uses TRBV5-4 with TRBJ2-2; either TRBD1 or TRBD2 may supply D (7 bases each). This CDR3 contains 17 residues. The germline V gene has CDR1 SGHNT and CDR2 YYREEE (reference sequence). The V end lost 4 bases, the J end lost 2 bases, and 18 bases lay between the germline ends. CDR3 DNA sequence: TGTGCCAGCAGCCACAATCCCAGGGGGGGAAACACCGGGGAGCTGTTTTTT. This codes for CASSHNPRGGNTGELFF.

The chain uses TRBV30 and TRBJ1-4; TRBD1 agrees at 8 bases. CDR1 and CDR2 (germline): GTSNPN, SVGIG (reference sequence). Unmatched junction bases numbered 16, after V lost 8 bases and J lost 8 bases. The CDR3 spans 15 residues. CDR3 region: CASSLPDREREKLFF. The CDR3, as DNA: TGTGCCAGTTCCCTCCCGGACAGGGAAAGGGAAAAACTGTTTTTT.

The chain recombines TRBV6-5 with TRBJ1-1; 8 bases align to TRBD1. The CDR3 is 15 residues long. Germline V gene lookup returns CDR1 MNHEY and CDR2 SVGAGI. Germline trimming cut 5 bases from V and 1 base from J; bases unmatched to any gene: 6. The CDR3 sequence is CASSPDRGGNTEAFF. The CDR3 DNA reads TGTGCCAGCAGTCCCGACAGGGGCGGGAACACTGAAGCTTTCTTT.

V and J are TRBV6-5 and TRBJ1-4, with D possibly being TRBD1 (6 bases). This CDR3 has 14 amino acids. The V and J ends lost 8 bases and 4 bases respectively, with 14 bases between them. Germline assignment: CDR1 MNHEY and CDR2 SVGAGI. This CDR3 reads CASGLPGVNEKLFF. The CDR3 region has the DNA TGTGCCAGCGGACTACCAGGGGTTAATGAAAAACTGTTTTTT.

The chain combines TRBV7-9 with TRBJ1-1; perhaps TRBD1 as D (5 bases). Germline lookup yields CDR1 SEHNR and CDR2 FQNEAQ (reference sequence). The V end was cut by 4 bases, the J end by 5 bases, with 8 bases between. The CDR3 sequence is 12 residues long. CDR3 loop: CASSYTGTEAFF. The CDR3 DNA follows: TGTGCCAGCAGCTACACAGGAACTGAAGCTTTCTTT.

V and J are TRBV5-1 and TRBJ2-2, with D unresolved. The CDR3 is made up of 13 amino acids. Trimming shortened V by 0 bases and J by 3 bases, and 3 bases separated the two germline ends. Germline V gene sequence: CDR1 SGHRS, CDR2 YFSETQ. CDR3 nucleotides: TGCGCCAGCAGCTTGGAGTACACCGGGGAGCTGTTTTTT. This codes for CASSLEYTGELFF. Full variable domain (outside the CDR3, taken from reference TRBV5-1 and TRBJ2-2): KAGVTQTPRYLIKTRGQQVTLSCSPISGHRSVSWYQQTPGQGLQFLFEYFSETQRNKGNFPGRFSGRQFSNSRSEMNVSTLELGDSALYLCASSLEYTGELFFGEGSRLTVL.

V is TRBV6-5 and J is TRBJ2-7, with TRBD2 as a possible D gene (6 bases). Germline CDR1 reads MNHEY; CDR2 reads SVGAGI. V was shortened by 2 bases and J by 6 bases, with 14 bases between the two germline ends. This CDR3 is 14 amino acids long. CDR3 bases: TGTGCCAGCAGTTACGATGGCGGGGCGTCCGAGCAGTACTTC. Its translation is CASSYDGGASEQYF.

The chain has TRBV6-5 and TRBJ2-7; D remains ambiguous. Germline V gives CDR1 MNHEY, CDR2 SVGAGI. The CDR3 contains 16 residues. Trimming stripped 2 bases from V and 0 bases from J, with 14 bases between. The CDR3 here is CASSYRTVGSSYEQYF. The CDR3 DNA reads as TGTGCCAGCAGTTACAGGACCGTGGGAAGCTCCTACGAGCAGTACTTC.